The present entry profiles one T cell receptor (beta chain) with its context. Antigen unknown. This record belongs to a study of T cells in localized non-small cell lung cancer. Study results and caveats: Heterogeneity is still possible, as just one tumor region was sequenced. Appearance in adjacent lung was seen for a median 57 of the top 100 tumor clones. A higher density of T cells in blood coincided with extended overall survival. Tumor trailed uninvolved adjacent lung in T cell clonality, which peaked there.

Clones were sequenced by immunoSEQ multiplex PCR, and TCRdb holds only the in-frame ones, with some missing. Of approximately 3,200 clones in the sample, 25% to 35% were seen once. The sequence was obtained from a man between 40 and 69 years old with stage I lung adenocarcinoma. The specimen comprised lung tumor tissue, sampled before any cancer treatment.

The CDR3 loop reads CASSLYHGLTEAFF. As DNA, the CDR3 is TGTGCCAGCAGCTTATATCATGGGCTCACTGAAGCTTTCTTT. V usage is TRBV11-3 and J usage is TRBJ1-1; D gene ambiguous. There are 14 residues in the CDR3. The V and J ends lost 2 bases and 4 bases respectively, with 11 bases between them. Germline CDR1 SGHNT, CDR2 YENEEA. The full variable domain, in which reference TRBV11-3 and TRBJ1-1 provide the parts outside the CDR3, is EAGVVQSPRYKIIEKKQPVAFWCNPISGHNTLYWYLQNLGQGPELLIRYENEEAVDDSQLPKDRFSAERLKGVDSTLKIQPAELGDSAVYLCASSLYHGLTEAFFGQGTRLTVV.